This TCR beta chain was observed in a study of blood T cell repertoires in COVID-19 (dated by TCRdb to about 2020). As for the study more broadly: The collaborator samples originated in the United States, Italy and Spain and spanned the acute and convalescent phases of COVID-19. Where available, HLA class I and class II types were taken from metadata supplied by the sample provider and were not determined by assay-based typing. Samples were obtained from the ongoing ImmuneRACE study (first 160 participants) and from 1,000 to 1,500 subjects provided by 6 global collaborators. The sample metadata nearly always contained a de-identified subject ID, COVID-19 status, age in years and sex. The dataset comprised deeply sampled blood TCRbeta repertoires from subjects exposed to, actively infected with, or recovered from COVID-19. The material from the prospective study consisted of cDNA or gDNA derived from T cells, B-cell-depleted T cells, or PBMCs. The repertoires were released in a freely available public database meant as a resource for research on the immune response to SARS-CoV-2.

Participants in the prospective study were enrolled through a virtual design, were aged roughly 18 to 90 years, and lived in approximately 25 United States geographic areas. Cohort assignment in the prospective study relied on participant-reported clinical history from a screening survey and a study questionnaire. For ImmuneRACE Cohort 3, a participant was defined as recovered based on two consecutive negative NP/OP PCR tests, clearance by a healthcare professional, or resolution of symptoms. Each participant in the prospective study had whole blood, serum and a nasopharyngeal or oropharyngeal swab collected by mobile phlebotomists. Participants in the prospective study had the option to provide additional blood draws and questionnaires over a 2-month period. Prospective study blood samples were shipped either frozen or at room temperature before DNA extraction. TCRbeta CDR3 regions were amplified from genomic DNA by means of the immunoSEQ Assay, a bias-controlled multiplex PCR. As for how the authors treated the data: Within the assay, amplification of reference gene primers was used to estimate how many nucleated cells each sample contained. To quantify the absolute abundance of each unique TCRbeta CDR3 rearrangement, sequence reads were collapsed and filtered. For each sample, productive Simpson clonality was calculated as the square root of Simpson's diversity index over productive rearrangements. TCRdb carries this immuneACCESS record with in-frame sequences only. Its versions omit some clonotypes, under half of them owing to an unresolved V gene in the studies checked, with the rest unexplained. The D gene and trimming were derived from the DNA, and the V and J assignments and clone size from that table. The sample contains about 200,000 clones, approximately 90% of them found a single time. The biggest ten clones account for 2% to 2.5% of the sample.

As for this clone: Its antigen specificity is not known. It has no much larger one-base neighbor in the sample; base qualities were not kept.

Broad study findings and their caveats: Clinical and demographic metadata were provided uncurated, with the amount varying by source and participant.

CDR1 and CDR2, per the germline V gene (reference sequence), are LNHDA and SQIVND. The junction carries 11 bases between V and J, which are trimmed by 3 bases and 5 bases respectively. The CDR3 contains 14 residues, cysteine and phenylalanine counted. Only the CDR3 region is kept as DNA, spanning 42 bases read in frame from base 1. The specimen was PBMCs or T cells enriched from blood (not recorded which). In this chain, TRBV19 is recombined with TRBJ2-1, and possibly TRBD2, on 6 matching bases. This sequence was found in a woman aged 30 to 39 who had recovered from COVID-19. Here is the DNA: TGTGCCAGTAGTATGACTAGACAAGACAATGAGCAGTTCTTC. Its protein reads: CASSMTRQDNEQFF.